This T cell receptor (beta chain) came from a study of blood T cell repertoires in COVID-19. Study-wide background: The samples span acute and convalescent COVID-19 from the United States, Italy and Spain. PBMCs, B-cell-depleted T cells, or T cells were the source of the cDNA or gDNA that made up the material.

Per the original methods: Amplification from reference gene primers served as the basis for estimated nucleated cell counts. Some clones are missing from TCRdb's copy, which holds only in-frame ones; the method was immunoSEQ multiplex PCR. That table supplies the V and J calls and clone size; D and trimming were determined from the DNA. This table holds roughly 250,000 clones, roughly 80% found once. The CDR3 loop spans 14 amino acids. The V gene's germline CDR1 is SNHLY and CDR2 FYNNEI. The ends were cut back, 6 bases at V and 6 bases at J, with 17 bases in the middle. The V call is TRBV2, the J call TRBJ1-2; D is uncertain. This sequence originates from a woman aged 80 or over with acute or convalescent COVID-19. Sequenced input: peripheral blood. The CDR3 sequence: CASSGTSWRNGYTF. The DNA of the CDR3 is TGTGCCAGCAGCGGTACAAGCTGGAGGAATGGCTACACCTTC. Full variable domain (remainder filled in from reference TRBV2 and TRBJ1-2): EPEVTQTPSHQVTQMGQEVILRCVPISNHLYFYWYRQILGQKVEFLVSFYNNEISEKSEIFDDQFSVERPDGSNFTLKIRSTKLEDSAMYFCASSGTSWRNGYTFGSGTRLTVV.